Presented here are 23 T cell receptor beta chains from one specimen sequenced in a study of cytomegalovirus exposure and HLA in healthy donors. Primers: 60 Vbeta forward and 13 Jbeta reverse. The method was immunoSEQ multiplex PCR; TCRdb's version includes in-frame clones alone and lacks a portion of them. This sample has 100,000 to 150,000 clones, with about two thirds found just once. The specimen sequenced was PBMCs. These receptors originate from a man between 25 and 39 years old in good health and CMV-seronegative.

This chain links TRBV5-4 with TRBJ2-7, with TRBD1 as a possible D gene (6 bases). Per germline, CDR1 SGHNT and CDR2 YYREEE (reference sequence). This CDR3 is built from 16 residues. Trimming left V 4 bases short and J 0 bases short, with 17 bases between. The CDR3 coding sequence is TGTGCCAGCAGCCCCGACCCGACAGGCAACTCCTACGAGCAGTACTTC. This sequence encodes CASSPDPTGNSYEQYF.

CDR3 DNA sequence: TGTGCCAGCAGTGGCCTCGGACAGGGGTCGTCTTGGAATTCACCCCTCCACTTT. Translating gives CASSGLGQGSSWNSPLHF. This chain links TRBV25-1 with TRBJ1-6, with 9 positions matching TRBD1. The germline V gene has CDR1 MGHDK and CDR2 SYGVNS. CDR3 length: 18 amino acids. V shed 4 bases and J 7 bases; nucleotides not matched to a gene: 14.

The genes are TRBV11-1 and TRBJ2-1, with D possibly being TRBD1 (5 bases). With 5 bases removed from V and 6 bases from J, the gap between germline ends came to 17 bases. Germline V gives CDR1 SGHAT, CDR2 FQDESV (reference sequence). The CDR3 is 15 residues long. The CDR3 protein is CASSPSGLVSNEQFF. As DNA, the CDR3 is TGTGCCAGCAGCCCCTCAGGGTTGGTTTCCAATGAGCAGTTCTTC.

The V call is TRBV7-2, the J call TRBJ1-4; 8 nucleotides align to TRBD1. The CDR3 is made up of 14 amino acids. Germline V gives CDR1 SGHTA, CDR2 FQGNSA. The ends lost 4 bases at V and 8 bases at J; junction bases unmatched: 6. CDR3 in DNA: TGTGCCAGCAGCTCAGGACAGGGCAGGGAAAAACTGTTTTTT. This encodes CASSSGQGREKLFF.

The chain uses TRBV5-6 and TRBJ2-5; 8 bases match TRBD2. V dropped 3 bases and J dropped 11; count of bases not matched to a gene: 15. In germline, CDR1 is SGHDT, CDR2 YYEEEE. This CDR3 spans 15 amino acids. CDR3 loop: CASSSALAGGLIQYF. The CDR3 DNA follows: TGTGCCAGCAGCTCCGCTCTAGCGGGCGGCCTAATTCAGTACTTC.

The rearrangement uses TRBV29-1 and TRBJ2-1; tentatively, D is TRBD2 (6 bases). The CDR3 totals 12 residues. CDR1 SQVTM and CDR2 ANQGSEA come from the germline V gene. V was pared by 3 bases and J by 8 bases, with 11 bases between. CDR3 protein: CSVDGGSDEQFF. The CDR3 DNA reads TGCAGCGTTGACGGGGGTAGCGATGAGCAGTTCTTC.

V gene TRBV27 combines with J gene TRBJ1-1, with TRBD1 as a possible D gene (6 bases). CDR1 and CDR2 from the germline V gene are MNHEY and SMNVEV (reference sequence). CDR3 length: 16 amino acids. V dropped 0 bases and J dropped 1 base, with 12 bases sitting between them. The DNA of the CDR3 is TGTGCCAGCAGTTTATCGGACAGTTACTGGAACACTGAAGCTTTCTTT. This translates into CASSLSDSYWNTEAFF.

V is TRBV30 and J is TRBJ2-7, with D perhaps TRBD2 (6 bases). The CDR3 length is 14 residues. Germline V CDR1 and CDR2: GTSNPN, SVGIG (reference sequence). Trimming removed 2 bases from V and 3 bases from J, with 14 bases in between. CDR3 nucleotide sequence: TGTGCCTGGAGTTCGGGGGTGAGGTTCTACGAGCAGTACTTC. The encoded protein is CAWSSGVRFYEQYF.

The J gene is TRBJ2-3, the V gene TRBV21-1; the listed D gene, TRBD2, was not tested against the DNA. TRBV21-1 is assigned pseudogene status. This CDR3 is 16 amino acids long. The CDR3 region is CASPHSAGGRGDTQYF. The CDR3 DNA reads TGTGCCAGCCCCCATTCGGCGGGGGGGCGTGGAGATACGCAGTATTTT.

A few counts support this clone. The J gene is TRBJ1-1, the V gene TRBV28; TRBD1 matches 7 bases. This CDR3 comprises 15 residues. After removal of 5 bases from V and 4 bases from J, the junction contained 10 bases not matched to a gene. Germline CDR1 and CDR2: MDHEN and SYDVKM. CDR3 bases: TGTGCCAGCAGTCTCACCAGACAGGGAGGCACTGAAGCTTTCTTT. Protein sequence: CASSLTRQGGTEAFF.

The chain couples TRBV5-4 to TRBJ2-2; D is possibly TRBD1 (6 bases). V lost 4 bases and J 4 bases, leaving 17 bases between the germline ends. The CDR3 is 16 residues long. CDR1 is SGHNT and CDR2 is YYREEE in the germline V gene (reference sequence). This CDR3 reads CASSLELGAGTGELFF. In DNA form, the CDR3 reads TGTGCCAGCAGCCTGGAGTTGGGGGCGGGCACCGGGGAGCTGTTTTTT.

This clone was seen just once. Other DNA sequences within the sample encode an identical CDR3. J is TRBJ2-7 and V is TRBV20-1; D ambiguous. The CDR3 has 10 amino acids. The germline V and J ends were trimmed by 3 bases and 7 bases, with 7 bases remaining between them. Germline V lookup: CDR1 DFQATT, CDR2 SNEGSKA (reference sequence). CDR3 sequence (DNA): TGCAGTGCTAGCTTGCGAGAGCAGTACTTC. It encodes CSASLREQYF.

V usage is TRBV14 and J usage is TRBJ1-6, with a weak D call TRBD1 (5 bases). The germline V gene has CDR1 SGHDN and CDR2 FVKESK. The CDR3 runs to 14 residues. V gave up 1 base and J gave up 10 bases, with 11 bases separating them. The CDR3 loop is CASSQVGRASPLHF. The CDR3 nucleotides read TGTGCCAGCAGCCAAGTCGGCAGGGCATCACCCCTCCACTTT. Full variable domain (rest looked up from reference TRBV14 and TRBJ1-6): EAGVTQFPSHSVIEKGQTVTLRCDPISGHDNLYWYRRVMGKEIKFLLHFVKESKQDESGMPNNRFLAERTGGTYSTLKVQPAELEDSGVYFCASSQVGRASPLHFGNGTRLTVT.

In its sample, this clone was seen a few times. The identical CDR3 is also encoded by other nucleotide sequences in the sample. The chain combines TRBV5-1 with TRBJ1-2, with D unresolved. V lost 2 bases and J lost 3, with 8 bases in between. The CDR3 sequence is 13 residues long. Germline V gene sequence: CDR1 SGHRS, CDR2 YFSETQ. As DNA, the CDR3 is TGCGCCAGCAGCTTAGCGGGCGACTATGGCTACACCTTC. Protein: CASSLAGDYGYTF. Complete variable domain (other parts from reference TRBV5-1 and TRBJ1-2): KAGVTQTPRYLIKTRGQQVTLSCSPISGHRSVSWYQQTPGQGLQFLFEYFSETQRNKGNFPGRFSGRQFSNSRSEMNVSTLELGDSALYLCASSLAGDYGYTFGSGTRLTVV.

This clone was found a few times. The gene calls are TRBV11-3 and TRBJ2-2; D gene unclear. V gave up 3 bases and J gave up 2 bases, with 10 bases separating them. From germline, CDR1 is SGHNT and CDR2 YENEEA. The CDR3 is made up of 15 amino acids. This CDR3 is CASSFPRLNTGELFF. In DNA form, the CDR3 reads TGTGCCAGCAGCTTCCCCCGTCTTAACACCGGGGAGCTGTTTTTT.

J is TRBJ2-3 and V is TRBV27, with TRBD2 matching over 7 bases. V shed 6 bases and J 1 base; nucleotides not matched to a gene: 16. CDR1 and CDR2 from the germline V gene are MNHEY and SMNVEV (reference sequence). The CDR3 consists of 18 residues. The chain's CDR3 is CASSNNNLRDYGTDTQYF. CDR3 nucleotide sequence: TGTGCCAGCAGCAATAATAATCTCCGGGACTACGGCACAGATACGCAGTATTTT.

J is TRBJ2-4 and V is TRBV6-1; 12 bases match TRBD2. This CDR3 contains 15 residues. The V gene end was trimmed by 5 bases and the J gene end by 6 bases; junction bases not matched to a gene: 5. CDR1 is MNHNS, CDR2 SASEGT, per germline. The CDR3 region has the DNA TGTGCCAGCAGTATAAGACTAGCGGGGGTAAACATTCAGTACTTC. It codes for CASSIRLAGVNIQYF.

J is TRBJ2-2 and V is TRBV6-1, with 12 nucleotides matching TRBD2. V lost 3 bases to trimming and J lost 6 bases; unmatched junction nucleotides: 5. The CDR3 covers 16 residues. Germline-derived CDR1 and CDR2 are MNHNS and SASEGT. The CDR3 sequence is CASSESSGGVAGELFF. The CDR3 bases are TGTGCCAGCAGTGAGTCTAGCGGGGGGGTCGCCGGGGAGCTGTTTTTT.

CDR3 bases: TGCGCCAGCAGCCCTCACCATGAATTAGCGGGGGGTGGTGAGCAGTTCTTC. Translating gives CASSPHHELAGGGEQFF. V and J are TRBV4-3 and TRBJ2-1; 10 bases fit TRBD2. V lost 4 bases to trimming and J lost 9 bases; unmatched junction nucleotides: 15. The CDR3 loop spans 17 amino acids. Per germline, CDR1 LGHNA and CDR2 YSLEER.

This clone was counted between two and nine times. The CDR3 reads CASTGQGRREQYF. For the CDR3, the DNA is TGTGCCAGCACGGGACAGGGCCGTCGCGAGCAGTACTTC. This chain connects TRBV5-4 to TRBJ2-7, with TRBD1 matching 9 bases. Germline V gives CDR1 SGHNT, CDR2 YYREEE (reference sequence). V lost 6 bases to trimming and J lost 6 bases; unmatched junction nucleotides: 7. This CDR3 has 13 amino acids.

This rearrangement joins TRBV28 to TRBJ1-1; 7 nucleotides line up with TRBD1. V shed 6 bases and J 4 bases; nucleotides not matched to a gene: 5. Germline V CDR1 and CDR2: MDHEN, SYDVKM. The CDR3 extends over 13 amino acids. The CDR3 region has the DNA TGTGCCAGCAGGGGGACAGCGAGCACTGAAGCTTTCTTT. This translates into CASRGTASTEAFF.

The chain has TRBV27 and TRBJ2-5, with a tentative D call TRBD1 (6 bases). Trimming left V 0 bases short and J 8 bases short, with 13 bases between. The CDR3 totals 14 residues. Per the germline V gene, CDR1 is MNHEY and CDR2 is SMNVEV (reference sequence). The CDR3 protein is CASSLSGARATQYF. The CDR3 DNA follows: TGTGCCAGCAGTTTATCGGGGGCACGGGCCACCCAGTACTTC.

CDR3 nucleotides: TGTGCCAGCAGCTCGGGGACTAGCGGGGGGATCTACGAGCAGTACTTC. Translation gives CASSSGTSGGIYEQYF. The chain is built from TRBV11-2 and TRBJ2-7; 15 bases fit TRBD2. The CDR3 length is 16 residues. CDR1 and CDR2 from the germline V gene are SGHAT and FQNNGV. With 4 bases clipped from V and 3 bases from J, the junction kept 4 bases outside the gene matches.